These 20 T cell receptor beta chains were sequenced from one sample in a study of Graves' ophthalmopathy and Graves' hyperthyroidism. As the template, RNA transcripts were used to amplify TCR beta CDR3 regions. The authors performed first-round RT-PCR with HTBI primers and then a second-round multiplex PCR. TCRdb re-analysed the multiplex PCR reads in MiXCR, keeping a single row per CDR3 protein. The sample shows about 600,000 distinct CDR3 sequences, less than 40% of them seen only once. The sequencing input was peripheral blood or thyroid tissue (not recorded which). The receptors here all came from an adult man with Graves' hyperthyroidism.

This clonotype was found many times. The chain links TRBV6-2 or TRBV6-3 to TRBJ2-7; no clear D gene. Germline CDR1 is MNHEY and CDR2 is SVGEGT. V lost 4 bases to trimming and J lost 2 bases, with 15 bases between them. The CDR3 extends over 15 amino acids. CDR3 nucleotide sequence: TGTGCCAGCAGTTCATCTGGCAGTGGGGCCTACGAGCAGTACTTC. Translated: CASSSSGSGAYEQYF.

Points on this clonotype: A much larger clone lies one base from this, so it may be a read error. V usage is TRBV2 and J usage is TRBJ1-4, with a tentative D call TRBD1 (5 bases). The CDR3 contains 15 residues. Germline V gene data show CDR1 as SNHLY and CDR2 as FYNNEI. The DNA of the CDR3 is TGTGCCAGCAGTGAAGCGCTTTGGGGGAATGAAAAACTGGTTTTT. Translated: CASSEALWGNEKLVF.

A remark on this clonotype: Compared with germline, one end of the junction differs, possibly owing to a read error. CDR3 nucleotide sequence: TGTGCCAGCAGCTTAGAGGGTGGGTCCTGCAATGAGCAGTTCTTC. It encodes CASSLEGGSCNEQFF. The J gene is TRBJ2-1, the V gene TRBV7-9; D is unresolved. The CDR3 totals 15 residues. Germline V gene lookup returns CDR1 SEHNR and CDR2 FQNEAQ (reference sequence).

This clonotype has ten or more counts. The CDR3 DNA reads TGTGCCAGCAGCACCGGGACGGCTAATTCACCCCTCCACTTT. Protein sequence: CASSTGTANSPLHF. This rearrangement joins TRBV6-6 to TRBJ1-6; weak D call: TRBD1 (5 bases). There are 14 residues in the CDR3. Per the germline V gene, CDR1 is MNHNY and CDR2 is SVGAGI (reference sequence). The V end was cut by 6 bases, the J end by 6 bases, with 12 bases between.

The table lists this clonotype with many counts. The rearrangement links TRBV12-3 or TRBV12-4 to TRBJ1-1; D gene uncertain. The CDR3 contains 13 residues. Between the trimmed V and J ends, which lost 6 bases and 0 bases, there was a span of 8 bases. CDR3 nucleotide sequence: TGTGCCAGCAGCCGTAGGGTGAACACTGAAGCTTTCTTT. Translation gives CASSRRVNTEAFF.

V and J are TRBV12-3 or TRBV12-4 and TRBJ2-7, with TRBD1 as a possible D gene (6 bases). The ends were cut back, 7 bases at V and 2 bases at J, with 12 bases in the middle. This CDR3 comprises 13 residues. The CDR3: CASNIGTTYEQYF. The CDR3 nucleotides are TGTGCCAGCAATATTGGGACAACCTACGAGCAGTACTTC.

CDR3 in amino acids: CASSYSGQDLRNEQFF. The CDR3 DNA follows: TGTGCCAGCAGTTACTCGGGACAGGACCTTAGGAATGAGCAGTTCTTC. This rearrangement joins TRBV6-5 to TRBJ2-1, with TRBD1 identical over 8 bases. The CDR3 is made up of 16 amino acids. V gave up 0 bases and J gave up 7 bases; unmatched junction bases: 8. The germline V gene encodes CDR1 MNHEY and CDR2 SVGAGI.

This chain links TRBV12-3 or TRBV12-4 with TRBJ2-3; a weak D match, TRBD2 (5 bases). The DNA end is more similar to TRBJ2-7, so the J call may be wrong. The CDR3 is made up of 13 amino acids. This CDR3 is CASNRDYGDTQYF. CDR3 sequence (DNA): TGTGCCAGCAACCGAGACTACGGGGATACGCAGTACTTC.

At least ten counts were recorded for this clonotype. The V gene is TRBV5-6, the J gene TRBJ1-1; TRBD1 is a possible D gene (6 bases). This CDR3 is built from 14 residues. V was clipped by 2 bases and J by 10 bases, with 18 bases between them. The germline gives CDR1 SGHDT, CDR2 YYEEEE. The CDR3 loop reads CASSFSLEGVIAFF. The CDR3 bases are TGTGCCAGCAGCTTCAGCTTGGAGGGGGTCATAGCTTTCTTT.

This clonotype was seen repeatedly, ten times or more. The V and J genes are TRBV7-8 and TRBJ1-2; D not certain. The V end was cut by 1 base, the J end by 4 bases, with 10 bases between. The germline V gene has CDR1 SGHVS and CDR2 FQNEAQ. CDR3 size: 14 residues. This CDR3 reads CASSLVLGSYGYTF. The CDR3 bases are TGTGCCAGCAGCTTAGTTTTGGGTAGCTATGGCTACACCTTC.

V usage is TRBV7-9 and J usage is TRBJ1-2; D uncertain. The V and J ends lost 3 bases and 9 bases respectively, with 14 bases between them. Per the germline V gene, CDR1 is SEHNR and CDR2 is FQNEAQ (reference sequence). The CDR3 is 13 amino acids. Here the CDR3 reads CASSFPLGMCYTF. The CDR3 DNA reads TGTGCCAGCAGCTTCCCCCTGGGGATGTGCTACACCTTC. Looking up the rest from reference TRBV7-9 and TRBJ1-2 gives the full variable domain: DTGVSQNPRHKITKRGQNVTFRCDPISEHNRLYWYRQTLGQGPEFLTYFQNEAQLEKSRLLSDRFSAERPKGSFSTLEIQRTEQGDSAMYLCASSFPLGMCYTFGSGTRLTVV.

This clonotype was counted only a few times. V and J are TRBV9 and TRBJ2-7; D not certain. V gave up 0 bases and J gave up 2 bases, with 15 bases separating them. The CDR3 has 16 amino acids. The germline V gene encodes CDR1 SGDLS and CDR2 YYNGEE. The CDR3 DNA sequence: TGTGCCAGCAGCGTAGGTGGTATGGGCGCAACCTACGAGCAGTACTTC. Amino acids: CASSVGGMGATYEQYF.

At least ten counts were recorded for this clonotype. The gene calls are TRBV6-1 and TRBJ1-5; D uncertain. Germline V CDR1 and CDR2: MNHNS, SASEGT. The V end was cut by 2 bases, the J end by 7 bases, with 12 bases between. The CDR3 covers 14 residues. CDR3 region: CASSESGEGQPQHF. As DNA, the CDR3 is TGTGCCAGCAGTGAAAGCGGGGAGGGCCAGCCCCAGCATTTT.

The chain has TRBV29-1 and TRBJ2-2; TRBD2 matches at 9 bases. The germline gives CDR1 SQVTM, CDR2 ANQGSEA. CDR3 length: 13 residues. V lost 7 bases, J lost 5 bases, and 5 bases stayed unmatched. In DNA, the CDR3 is TGCAGCGGGGGACTAGCTAGAACCGGGGAGCTGTTTTTT. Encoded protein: CSGGLARTGELFF.

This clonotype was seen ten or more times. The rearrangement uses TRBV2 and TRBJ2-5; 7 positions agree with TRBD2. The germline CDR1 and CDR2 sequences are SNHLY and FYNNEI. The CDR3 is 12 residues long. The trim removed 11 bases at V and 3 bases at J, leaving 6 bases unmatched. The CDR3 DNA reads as TGTGCCGGCGGACTAGTTGAAGAGACCCAGTACTTC. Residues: CAGGLVEETQYF.

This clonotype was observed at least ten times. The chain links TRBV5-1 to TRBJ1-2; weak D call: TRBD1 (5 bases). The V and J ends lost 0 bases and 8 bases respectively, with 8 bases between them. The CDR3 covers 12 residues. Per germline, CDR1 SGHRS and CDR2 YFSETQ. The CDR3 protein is CASSLGGIGYTF. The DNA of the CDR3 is TGCGCCAGCAGCTTGGGGGGGATCGGCTACACCTTC.

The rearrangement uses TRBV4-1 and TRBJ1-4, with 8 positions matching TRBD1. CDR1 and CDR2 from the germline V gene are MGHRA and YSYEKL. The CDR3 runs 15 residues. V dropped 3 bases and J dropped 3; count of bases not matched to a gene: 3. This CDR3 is CASSQMTGANEKLFF. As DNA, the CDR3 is TGCGCCAGCAGCCAGATGACAGGGGCTAATGAAAAACTGTTTTTT.

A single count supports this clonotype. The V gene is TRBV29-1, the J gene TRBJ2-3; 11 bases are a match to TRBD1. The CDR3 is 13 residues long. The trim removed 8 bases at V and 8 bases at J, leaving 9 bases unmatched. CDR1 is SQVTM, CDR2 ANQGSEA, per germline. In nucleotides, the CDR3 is TGCAGCCCAACGTGGGACAGGGGGACTACGCAGTATTTT. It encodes CSPTWDRGTTQYF.

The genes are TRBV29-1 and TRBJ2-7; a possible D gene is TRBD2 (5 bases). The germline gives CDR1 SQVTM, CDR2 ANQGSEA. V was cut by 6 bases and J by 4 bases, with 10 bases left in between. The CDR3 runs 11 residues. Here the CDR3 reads CSVYRDYEQYF. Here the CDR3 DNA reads TGCAGCGTATATCGGGATTACGAGCAGTACTTC.

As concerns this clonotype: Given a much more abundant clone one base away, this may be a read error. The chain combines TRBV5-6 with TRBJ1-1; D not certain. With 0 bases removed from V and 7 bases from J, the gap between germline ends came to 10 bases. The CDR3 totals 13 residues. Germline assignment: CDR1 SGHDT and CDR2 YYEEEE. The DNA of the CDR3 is TGTGCCAGCAGCTTGGTGCCAAGTTTTGAAGCTTTCTTT. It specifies CASSLVPSFEAFF.